A single sample gave rise to the 23 T cell receptor beta chains below, sequenced in a study of blood T cell repertoires in COVID-19. TCRdb's table, derived via immunoSEQ multiplex PCR, lists solely in-frame clones and lacks some. The sample comprises over 90,000 clones, 74% of which are singletons, and about 3.9% rests with the top ten. The sequencing input was peripheral blood. These receptors were obtained from a man in his 70s with COVID-19, enrolled during active disease.

V usage is TRBV27 and J usage is TRBJ2-5, with TRBD2 identical over 7 bases. The trim removed 6 bases at V and 5 bases at J, leaving 9 bases unmatched. The germline CDR1 and CDR2 sequences are MNHEY and SMNVEV (reference sequence). This CDR3 has 14 residues. CDR3 in DNA: TGTGCCAGCAGCCTCACTAGCGTCTGGGAGACCCAGTACTTC. This encodes CASSLTSVWETQYF.

This clone was observed a handful of times. The V gene is TRBV2, the J gene TRBJ1-3; D perhaps matches TRBD1 (5 bases). Germline V gives CDR1 SNHLY, CDR2 FYNNEI. The CDR3 has 14 amino acids. V was shortened by 5 bases and J by 0 bases, with 8 bases between the two germline ends. CDR3 sequence (DNA): TGTGCCAGCAGTATGGACACCTCTGGAAACACCATATATTTT. Translated, it gives CASSMDTSGNTIYF.

The chain joins TRBV5-4 to TRBJ1-1; 11 nucleotides align to TRBD1. J gave up 5 bases and V 4 bases, and 10 bases lay outside the gene matches. This CDR3 spans 16 amino acids. CDR1 is SGHNT and CDR2 is YYREEE in the germline V gene (reference sequence). CDR3 loop: CASSPGTGGSWTEAFF. The CDR3 coding sequence is TGTGCCAGCAGCCCCGGGACAGGGGGTTCTTGGACTGAAGCTTTCTTT.

The rearrangement links TRBV19 to TRBJ1-1; D not certain. The CDR3 runs 15 residues. Germline V gene lookup returns CDR1 LNHDA and CDR2 SQIVND (reference sequence). Trimming removed 1 base from V and 4 bases from J, with 13 bases in between. The CDR3 protein is CASSIVAGGITEAFF. CDR3 nucleotide sequence: TGTGCCAGTAGTATAGTAGCGGGTGGGATCACTGAAGCTTTCTTT.

The genes are TRBV24-1 and TRBJ2-1; 8 bases align to TRBD1. CDR1 is KGHDR and CDR2 is SFDVKD in the germline V gene. The CDR3 is made up of 16 amino acids. CDR3 residues: CAPHKAAGRGHNEQFF. DNA of the CDR3: TGTGCACCTCATAAGGCGGCGGGCAGGGGGCACAATGAGCAGTTCTTC.

The chain carries TRBV15 and TRBJ2-5; the D is unclear. This CDR3 is built from 12 residues. Germline V gene sequence: CDR1 LNHNV, CDR2 YYDKDF (reference sequence). V was pared by 2 bases and J by 4 bases, with 5 bases between. This CDR3 reads CATSRPSETQYF. The CDR3 DNA reads as TGTGCCACCAGCAGACCTTCAGAGACCCAGTACTTC.

V and J are TRBV29-1 and TRBJ1-4, with 7 bases fitting TRBD1. V dropped 6 bases and J dropped 8; count of bases not matched to a gene: 12. The CDR3 loop spans 14 amino acids. Germline-derived CDR1 and CDR2 are SQVTM and ANQGSEA. The CDR3 DNA follows: TGCAGCGTCGACACAGGGGCCAGCGGGGAAAAACTGTTTTTT. This encodes CSVDTGASGEKLFF.

This chain uses TRBV5-4 with TRBJ2-1, with unresolved D. The CDR3 loop spans 11 amino acids. Germline lookup yields CDR1 SGHNT and CDR2 YYREEE (reference sequence). V lost 4 bases to trimming and J lost 4 bases, with 3 bases between them. The CDR3 nucleotides are TGTGCCAGCAGCACATACAATGAGCAGTTCTTC. Its protein is CASSTYNEQFF.

The chain couples TRBV7-3 to TRBJ2-3; 12 bases are a match to TRBD2. The CDR3 is 16 residues long. V lost 5 bases and J lost 5; bases outside the gene matches: 8. Germline V CDR1 and CDR2: SGHTA, FQGTGA. In nucleotides, the CDR3 is TGTGCCAGCAGCCGGTCGGGACTAGCGGGCGGAGATACGCAGTATTTT. It specifies CASSRSGLAGGDTQYF. Full variable domain (rest looked up from reference TRBV7-3 and TRBJ2-3): GAGVSQTPSNKVTEKGKYVELRCDPISGHTALYWYRQSLGQGPEFLIYFQGTGAADDSGLPNDRFFAVRPEGSVSTLKIQRTERGDSAVYLCASSRSGLAGGDTQYFGPGTRLTVL.

V and J are TRBV7-9 and TRBJ1-1; tentatively, D is TRBD1 (6 bases). Germline lookup yields CDR1 SEHNR and CDR2 FQNEAQ (reference sequence). Trimming left V 4 bases short and J 1 base short, with 13 bases between. CDR3 size: 15 residues. The DNA of the CDR3 is TGTGCCAGCAGCTCCTGGGGGCAGGAGAACACTGAAGCTTTCTTT. The encoded protein is CASSSWGQENTEAFF. The variable domain in full, with the rest retrieved from reference TRBV7-9 and TRBJ1-1, is DTGVSQNPRHKITKRGQNVTFRCDPISEHNRLYWYRQTLGQGPEFLTYFQNEAQLEKSRLLSDRFSAERPKGSFSTLEIQRTEQGDSAMYLCASSSWGQENTEAFFGQGTRLTVV.

The chain is built from TRBV7-3 and TRBJ2-2; 9 nucleotides agree with TRBD1. The CDR3 totals 17 residues. V gave up 0 bases and J gave up 3 bases; unmatched junction bases: 5. CDR1 and CDR2 (germline): SGHTA, FQGTGA. CDR3 bases: TGTGCCAGCAGCTTAACGAGGGACAGGGCTGACACCGGGGAGCTGTTTTTT. Its translation is CASSLTRDRADTGELFF.

This chain links TRBV5-1 with TRBJ2-1; D call uncertain. This CDR3 has 13 residues. Deletions cut 0 bases from V and 6 bases from J, with 7 bases between. Germline V gives CDR1 SGHRS, CDR2 YFSETQ. In DNA form, the CDR3 reads TGCGCCAGCAGCTTGGAAACTTTCAATGAGCAGTTCTTC. Encoded protein: CASSLETFNEQFF. Based on the CDR3 plus reference TRBV5-1 and TRBJ2-1, the full variable domain is KAGVTQTPRYLIKTRGQQVTLSCSPISGHRSVSWYQQTPGQGLQFLFEYFSETQRNKGNFPGRFSGRQFSNSRSEMNVSTLELGDSALYLCASSLETFNEQFFGPGTRLTVL.

The chain uses TRBV24-1 and TRBJ2-3, with a tentative D call TRBD1 (7 bases). CDR1 KGHDR and CDR2 SFDVKD come from the germline V gene. The CDR3 has 16 residues. Trimming removed 4 bases from V and 0 bases from J, with 13 bases in between. The CDR3 region has the DNA TGTGCCACCAGTGACTGGACAGGAGGGAGCACAGATACGCAGTATTTT. Its translation is CATSDWTGGSTDTQYF.

The genes are TRBV11-3 and TRBJ2-2, with 9 bases lining up with TRBD2. The CDR3 loop spans 19 amino acids. V was clipped by 4 bases and J by 5 bases; unmatched bases: 17. In germline, CDR1 is SGHNT, CDR2 YENEEA. The CDR3 is CASSSLLLGAGGSTGELFF. DNA for the CDR3: TGTGCCAGCAGCTCACTACTGCTGGGGGCGGGAGGGAGTACCGGGGAGCTGTTTTTT.

The chain has TRBV10-3 and TRBJ2-3; D is undetermined. From germline, CDR1 is ENHRY and CDR2 SYGVKD. This CDR3 spans 14 amino acids. The ends were cut back, 10 bases at V and 1 base at J, with 15 bases in the middle. CDR3 coding DNA: TGTGCCACCCTGAAAGCGAGTGGCACAGATACGCAGTATTTT. It specifies CATLKASGTDTQYF.

V gene TRBV3-1 (or the pseudogene TRBV3-2) combines with J gene TRBJ2-1, with D perhaps TRBD1 (6 bases). V was pared by 4 bases and J by 9 bases, with 13 bases between. This CDR3 contains 13 residues. CDR1 LGHDT and CDR2 YNNKEL come from the germline V gene (reference sequence). CDR3 region: CASSLRQVPEQFF. The CDR3 DNA is TGTGCCAGCAGCCTCAGACAGGTTCCTGAGCAGTTCTTC.

The gene calls are TRBV10-3 and TRBJ1-4; D is uncertain. The CDR3 is 15 amino acids. Germline CDR1 ENHRY, CDR2 SYGVKD. Trimming stripped 0 bases from V and 8 bases from J, with 13 bases between. This CDR3 reads CAISESTHEEEKLFF. For the CDR3, the DNA is TGTGCCATCAGTGAGTCGACCCATGAGGAGGAAAAACTGTTTTTT.

The CDR3 sequence is CASKRAGRDGYTF. DNA for the CDR3: TGTGCCAGCAAAAGGGCGGGGAGGGATGGCTACACCTTC. This chain uses TRBV27 with TRBJ1-2, with unresolved D. The CDR3 is 13 residues long. The V gene's germline CDR1 is MNHEY and CDR2 SMNVEV (reference sequence). Trimming removed 7 bases from V and 6 bases from J, with 15 bases in between.

The chain carries TRBV19 and TRBJ1-5; TRBD1 is a possible D gene (5 bases). The CDR3 has 16 residues. V was clipped by 4 bases and J by 6 bases, with 19 bases between them. Germline assignment: CDR1 LNHDA and CDR2 SQIVND (reference sequence). The CDR3, as DNA: TGTGCCAGTAGTACCTTCAGGCAGGGATTCTTTCAGCCCCAGCATTTT. It codes for CASSTFRQGFFQPQHF.

This sequence joins TRBV7-9 and TRBJ2-3, with 10 bases lining up with TRBD2. Germline CDR1 SEHNR, CDR2 FQNEAQ (reference sequence). J gave up 4 bases and V 0 bases, and 4 bases lay outside the gene matches. The CDR3 spans 16 residues. The CDR3 region is CASSLASGRFADTQYF. The CDR3 DNA sequence: TGTGCCAGCAGCTTAGCTAGCGGGAGGTTCGCAGATACGCAGTATTTT.

This sequence joins TRBV20-1 and TRBJ2-3; TRBD2 agrees at 8 bases. Germline CDR1 reads DFQATT; CDR2 reads SNEGSKA (reference sequence). V shed 5 bases and J 4 bases; nucleotides not matched to a gene: 11. The CDR3 is 15 residues long. CDR3 in DNA: TGCAGTGCTGGTGATTTTGCGGGAGGAGCAGATACGCAGTATTTT. Protein: CSAGDFAGGADTQYF.

This chain joins TRBV29-1 and TRBJ2-5; the match to TRBD1 covers 9 bases. V was clipped by 6 bases and J by 0 bases; unmatched bases: 5. CDR3 length: 14 amino acids. Germline assignment: CDR1 SQVTM and CDR2 ANQGSEA. CDR3 protein: CSVNGDRDQETQYF. CDR3 bases: TGCAGCGTAAACGGGGACAGGGACCAAGAGACCCAGTACTTC.

This clone was recorded a few times. The rearrangement links TRBV7-9 to TRBJ1-4, with D possibly TRBD1 on 5 matching bases. V was clipped by 11 bases and J by 8 bases, with 12 bases between them. CDR1 SEHNR and CDR2 FQNEAQ come from the germline V gene (reference sequence). The CDR3 spans 11 residues. The CDR3 region is CASAGVEKLFF. The DNA of the CDR3 is TGTGCCTCAGCGGGGGTGGAAAAACTGTTTTTT. Combining the CDR3 with reference TRBV7-9 and TRBJ1-4 gives the whole variable domain DTGVSQNPRHKITKRGQNVTFRCDPISEHNRLYWYRQTLGQGPEFLTYFQNEAQLEKSRLLSDRFSAERPKGSFSTLEIQRTEQGDSAMYLCASAGVEKLFFGSGTQLSVL.